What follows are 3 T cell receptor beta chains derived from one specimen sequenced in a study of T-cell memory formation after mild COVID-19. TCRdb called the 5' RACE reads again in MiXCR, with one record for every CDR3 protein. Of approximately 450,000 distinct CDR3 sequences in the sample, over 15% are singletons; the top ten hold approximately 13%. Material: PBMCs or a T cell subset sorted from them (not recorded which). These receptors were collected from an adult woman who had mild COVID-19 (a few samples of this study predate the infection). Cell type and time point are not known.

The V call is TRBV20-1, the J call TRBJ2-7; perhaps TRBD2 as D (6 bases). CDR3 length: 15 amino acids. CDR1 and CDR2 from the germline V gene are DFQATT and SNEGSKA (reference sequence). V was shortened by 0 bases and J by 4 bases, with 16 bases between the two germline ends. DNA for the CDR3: TGCAGTGCTAGAGATCTTCGGGCAGGAGGGTACGAGCAGTACTTC. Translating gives CSARDLRAGGYEQYF.

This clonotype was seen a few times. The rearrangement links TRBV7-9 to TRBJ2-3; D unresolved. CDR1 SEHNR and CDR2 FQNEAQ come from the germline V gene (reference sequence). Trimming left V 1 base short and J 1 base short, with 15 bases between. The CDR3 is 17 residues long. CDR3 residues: CASSLVGLRAGTDTQYF. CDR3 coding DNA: TGTGCCAGCAGCTTAGTGGGTTTACGGGCGGGCACAGATACGCAGTATTTT. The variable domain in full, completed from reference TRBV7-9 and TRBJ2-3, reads DTGVSQNPRHKITKRGQNVTFRCDPISEHNRLYWYRQTLGQGPEFLTYFQNEAQLEKSRLLSDRFSAERPKGSFSTLEIQRTEQGDSAMYLCASSLVGLRAGTDTQYFGPGTRLTVL.

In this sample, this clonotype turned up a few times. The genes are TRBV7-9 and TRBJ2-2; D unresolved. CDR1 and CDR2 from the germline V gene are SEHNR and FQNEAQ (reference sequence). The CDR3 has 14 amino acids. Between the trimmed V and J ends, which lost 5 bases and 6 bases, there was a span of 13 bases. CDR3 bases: TGTGCCAGCAGCCAACCCTGGAGCGCCGGGGAGCTGTTTTTT. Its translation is CASSQPWSAGELFF.